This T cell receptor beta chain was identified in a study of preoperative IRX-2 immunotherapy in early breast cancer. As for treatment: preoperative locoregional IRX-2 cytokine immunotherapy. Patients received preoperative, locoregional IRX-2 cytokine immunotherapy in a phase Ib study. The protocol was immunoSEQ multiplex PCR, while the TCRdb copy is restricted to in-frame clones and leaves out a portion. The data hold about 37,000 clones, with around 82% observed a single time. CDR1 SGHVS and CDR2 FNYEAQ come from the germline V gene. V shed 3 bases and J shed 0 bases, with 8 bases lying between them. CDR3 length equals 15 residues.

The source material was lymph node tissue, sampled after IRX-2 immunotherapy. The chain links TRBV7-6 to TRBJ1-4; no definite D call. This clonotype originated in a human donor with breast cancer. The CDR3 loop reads CASSLRGTTNEKLFF. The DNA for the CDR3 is TGTGCCAGCAGCTTGCGTGGGACAACTAATGAAAAACTGTTTTTT.